This T cell receptor beta chain was observed in a study of blood T cell repertoires in COVID-19. About the research overall: From T cells, B-cell-depleted T cells, or PBMCs came the material, which was cDNA or gDNA.

Participant age was roughly 18 to 95 years, and participants resided in approximately 24 US areas. Recovered status in Cohort 3 required two negative PCRs, clearance, or symptom resolution. The authors' processing: From reference gene primer amplification, estimates of nucleated cell counts were derived. Assay: immunoSEQ multiplex PCR; the TCRdb copy retains only in-frame clones and omits some. V, J and clone size reflect that table, while D and trimming were determined from the DNA. This sample has around 220,000 clones, with approximately 90% found just once. Germline CDR1 is LNHDA and CDR2 is SQIVND (reference sequence). The V and J ends lost 2 bases and 7 bases respectively, with 12 bases between them. CDR3 length: 14 amino acids.

The chain has TRBV19 and TRBJ1-5; tentative D call: TRBD1 (6 bases). The specimen sequenced was PBMCs or T cells enriched from blood (not recorded which). The sequence came from a woman younger than 30 who had recovered from COVID-19. The CDR3 sequence: CASSISGVVQPQHF. As DNA, the CDR3 is TGTGCCAGTAGTATATCAGGGGTGGTACAGCCCCAGCATTTT.